A single sample is the source of the 8 T cell receptor beta chains below, sequenced in a study of identical twins. Each CDR3 protein is one row after TCRdb ran MiXCR on the 5' RACE reads. The sample yields under 250,000 distinct CDR3 sequences, about 7.5% seen once. These same data were also listed under a study on yellow fever vaccine responses in identical twins.

Sequenced: CD8+ T cells sorted from blood. The source is a woman under 30 in good health.

This clonotype was seen ten or more times. The J gene is TRBJ1-4, the V gene TRBV27, with a possible D match to TRBD1 (5 bases). CDR1 is MNHEY, CDR2 SMNVEV, per germline (reference sequence). The V and J ends lost 5 bases and 4 bases respectively, with 11 bases between them. This CDR3 has 14 amino acids. The CDR3 protein is CASSKGQYNEKLFF. The CDR3 nucleotides read TGTGCCAGCAGTAAGGGGCAGTATAATGAAAAACTGTTTTTT.

This clonotype was seen ten or more times. The V gene is TRBV24-1, the J gene TRBJ2-7; 7 bases map to TRBD2. Germline trimming cut 3 bases from V and 5 bases from J; bases unmatched to any gene: 6. The germline CDR1 and CDR2 sequences are KGHDR and SFDVKD. The CDR3 has 14 amino acids. CDR3 sequence: CATSDLRELDEQYF. DNA for the CDR3: TGTGCCACCAGTGATCTGCGGGAGTTGGACGAGCAGTACTTC.

The sample holds a few counts of this clonotype. This chain connects TRBV28 to TRBJ1-2, with D possibly TRBD1 on 5 matching bases. Trimming shortened V by 5 bases and J by 8 bases, and 21 bases separated the two germline ends. Germline assignment: CDR1 MDHEN and CDR2 SYDVKM. This CDR3 has 15 amino acids. The CDR3 spells CASSPDLGGAFGYTF. The CDR3 DNA sequence: TGTGCCAGCAGTCCCGACCTCGGGGGAGCGTTCGGCTACACCTTC.

This clonotype was seen only a few times. This chain connects TRBV24-1 to TRBJ2-1; weak D call: TRBD1 (5 bases). V was trimmed by 4 bases and J by 3 bases, leaving 9 bases between them. Per the germline V gene, CDR1 is KGHDR and CDR2 is SFDVKD. The CDR3 extends over 14 amino acids. The CDR3 here is CATSDPRDYNEQFF. CDR3 nucleotide sequence: TGTGCCACCAGTGACCCCAGGGACTACAATGAGCAGTTCTTC.

This clonotype turned up a few times. The chain combines TRBV27 with TRBJ2-2; 9 bases align to TRBD1. CDR1 is MNHEY, CDR2 SMNVEV, per germline (reference sequence). V lost 5 bases and J lost 6; bases outside the gene matches: 4. CDR3 length equals 14 residues. The CDR3 sequence is CASSLTGGAGELFF. The CDR3 DNA reads as TGTGCCAGCAGTCTGACAGGGGGGGCCGGGGAGCTGTTTTTT.

This clonotype was counted at least ten times. The V call is TRBV7-8, the J call TRBJ2-7, with D tentatively TRBD1 (6 bases). CDR3 size: 18 residues. The V end was cut by 6 bases, the J end by 3 bases, with 27 bases between. From germline, CDR1 is SGHVS and CDR2 FQNEAQ. The CDR3 bases are TGTGCCAGCAGACCCTTTTACAGGGTCCCAAAGCGTATCTACGAGCAGTACGTC. It encodes CASRPFYRVPKRIYEQYV.

In its sample, this clonotype was seen a few times. The V call is TRBV20-1, the J call TRBJ2-3; no definite D call. V was cut by 6 bases and J by 1 base, with 14 bases left in between. CDR1 DFQATT and CDR2 SNEGSKA come from the germline V gene (reference sequence). The CDR3 spans 14 residues. Written as DNA, the CDR3 is TGCAGTGCCGACACTGGGTTAGGCACAGATACGCAGTATTTT. It specifies CSADTGLGTDTQYF.

This rearrangement joins TRBV27 to TRBJ2-1; 16 bases agree with TRBD2. The germline gives CDR1 MNHEY, CDR2 SMNVEV (reference sequence). Losses at the gene ends were 4 bases for V and 7 bases for J; bases not matched to a gene: 7. The CDR3 spans 17 residues. CDR3 region: CASSSGLAGGRSNEQFF. The CDR3 region has the DNA TGTGCCAGCAGTTCGGGACTAGCGGGAGGGCGGTCGAATGAGCAGTTCTTC.